This T cell receptor beta chain was captured in a study of Graves' ophthalmopathy and Graves' hyperthyroidism (dated by TCRdb to the late 2010s). Background on the whole study: Peripheral blood was collected before any treatment was given, at the time of initial diagnosis. To explore V-J signatures that separate ophthalmopathy from hyperthyroidism, a discovery set of about 98 patients was enrolled, consisting of 40 to 45 with ophthalmopathy and around 57 with stable hyperthyroidism. TCR beta repertoire signatures were used to distinguish Graves' ophthalmopathy from Graves' hyperthyroidism and to predict progression to ophthalmopathy. Following sample collection, hyperthyroidism patients were given methimazole at a starting dose of 30 mg daily, and ophthalmopathy patients were given high-dose intravenous methylprednisolone. For independent validation, a separate cohort was made up of some 18 hyperthyroidism patients plus 17 patients who later progressed from hyperthyroidism to ophthalmopathy. In five or six hyperthyroidism patients, T-cell repertoires of thyroid tissue and blood were compared. In total, approximately 130 blood samples were TCR-sequenced: 40 to 45 ophthalmopathy, some 75 hyperthyroidism and some 17 hyperthyroidism-to-ophthalmopathy patients. Study-wide findings and limitations: No statistical method was used to predetermine the sample size, and group allocation was not hidden from the investigators. In validation, the model predicted ophthalmopathy progression with 55% to 71% sensitivity and approximately 75% specificity; 12 predicted patients were CT-confirmed with GO in a median of around 6 months. Most expanded thyroid clonotypes with frequency above 0.001 were also detected in blood, suggesting blood repertoires may reflect the thyroid immune response. In cross-validation, the 13-signature model distinguished ophthalmopathy from stable hyperthyroidism with nearly 90% sensitivity and around 81% specificity, while in the test set the corresponding values were around 79% and 71%.

This clonotype was found many times. Its binding antigen is unknown. It has no much larger one-base neighbor in the sample; base qualities were not kept. For repertoire sequencing, TCR beta CDR3 regions were amplified from RNA transcripts. The first round was an RT-PCR using HTBI primers with the Qiagen OneStep RT-PCR kit, and this first round was followed by a second-round multiplex PCR, then size selection and purification. Sequencing of the libraries was carried out on an Illumina HiSeq2000 in paired-end mode with 100 bp reads. From the authors' description of their analysis: SOAPnuke was used to process the reads, throwing out any read that had adapters, had uncalled bases, had a mean Phred below 15, or lacked an exact constant-primer or identifier match. High-quality paired reads were merged with COPE v1.2.5. Each unique nucleotide sequence was defined as a clonotype, and clonotypes were aligned to IMGT TRB V, D and J references with MiTCR v1.1. Analysis was restricted to V-J combinations with a frequency above 0.0001, which covered over 98% of repertoires. For each V-J combination, a TCR clonal expansion and chaos score was defined as the ratio of F50 clonal expansion to chaos observed in the TCRdist matrix. Features were reduced by Welch's t-statistics and random forest to approximately 12 V-J combinations, which fed a naive Bayes classifier. The Morisita-Horn index was used to measure how similar the thyroid and blood repertoires were. In TCRdb, the public reads were trimmed at Q25 with fastp and aligned with MiXCR, with productive beta chains retained. When rows share a CDR3 protein, they turn into one entry using the most common DNA and genes. The V and J calls and clone size are TCRdb's, not the authors'. Recorded for this sample are 300,000 to 400,000 distinct CDR3 sequences; 17% of them occurred a single time. The top ten hold 2% to 3% of the sample.

V ends up 4 bases short and J 2 bases short, with an unmatched junction base count of 5. In the germline V gene, CDR1 corresponds to LGHNT and CDR2 to FRNRAP. Including the terminal cysteine and phenylalanine, the CDR3 comprises 15 residues. Only the CDR3 DNA stays, 45 bases, in frame from base 1. Hyperthyroidism was considered stable if no progression to ophthalmopathy occurred within 18 months of follow-up. Hyperthyroidism patients were newly diagnosed, were aged 18 to 65 years, and had a disease duration under 2 months. Patients were excluded if they had other autoimmune diseases, uncontrolled infections, pregnancy or lactation. Clinical symptoms, serum thyroxine, TRAb, thyroid ultrasound and orbital computed tomography were used for diagnosis. Using Ficoll-Paque density gradient centrifugation, PBMCs were isolated from less than 13 ml of fresh peripheral blood. Total RNA was extracted using Trizol reagent, and RNA quality was checked on an Agilent 2100 Bioanalyzer.

This receptor chain uses TRBV12-5 and TRBJ2-7, and 10 junctional nucleotides match TRBD1. The source is an adult woman with stable Graves' hyperthyroidism. Sequenced sample: peripheral blood. The nucleotides read TGTGCTAGTGGTTACCCTGGACAGGGGGCCTACGAGCAGTACTTC. Its coded protein is CASGYPGQGAYEQYF. Where the CDR3 stops, the reference TRBV12-5 and TRBJ2-7 genes take over; the full variable domain is DARVTQTPRHKVTEMGQEVTMRCQPILGHNTVFWYRQTMMQGLELLAYFRNRAPLDDSGMPKDRFSAEMPDATLATLKIQPSEPRDSAVYFCASGYPGQGAYEQYFGPGTRLTVT.